The rows below give T cell receptor beta chains drawn from one sample of a study of T-cell memory formation after mild COVID-19. TCRdb ran MiXCR on the 5' RACE reads and lists one entry per CDR3 protein. The sample includes about 560,000 distinct CDR3 sequences, roughly 17% of them seen just once. The sample taken for sequencing was PBMCs or a T cell subset sorted from them (not recorded which). These receptors all stem from an adult woman who had mild COVID-19 (a few samples of this study predate the infection). Cell type and time point are not known. Both conserved end residues are part of each CDR3. Each record gives: CDR3 length, clone size, V gene, J gene, D gene, CDR3 protein, CDR3 DNA. A D gene is named only where the DNA matches it firmly. The size entry is marked missing in some rows and otherwise reads once, few, many or a size class.

CDR3 length: 19
clone size: NA
V gene: TRBV11-2
J gene: TRBJ2-4
D gene: NA
CDR3 protein: CASSLSPGGGALAKNIQYF
CDR3 DNA: TGTGCCAGCAGCTTAAGTCCAGGGGGGGGAGCCTTAGCCAAAAACATTCAGTACTTC

CDR3 length: 15
clone size: NA
V gene: TRBV5-1
J gene: TRBJ2-7
D gene: TRBD2
CDR3 protein: CASSLTAGAPYEQYF
CDR3 DNA: TGCGCCAGCAGCCTCACAGCGGGAGCTCCATACGAGCAGTACTTC

CDR3 length: 12
clone size: few
V gene: TRBV24-1
J gene: TRBJ2-7
D gene: NA
CDR3 protein: CATSDLTDEQYF
CDR3 DNA: TGTGCCACCAGTGATTTGACAGACGAGCAGTACTTC

CDR3 length: 15
clone size: few
V gene: TRBV23-1
J gene: TRBJ2-1
D gene: NA
CDR3 protein: CASSPENYCINEQFF
CDR3 DNA: TGCGCCAGCAGTCCTGAGAATTACTGTATAAATGAGCAGTTCTTC

CDR3 length: 14
clone size: few
V gene: TRBV7-2
J gene: TRBJ2-1
D gene: TRBD2
CDR3 protein: CASSLGLAATEQFF
CDR3 DNA: TGTGCCAGCAGCTTAGGGCTAGCGGCTACTGAGCAGTTCTTC

CDR3 length: 14
clone size: few
V gene: TRBV7-2
J gene: TRBJ2-5
D gene: TRBD1
CDR3 protein: CASSLSRGLETQYF
CDR3 DNA: TGTGCCAGCAGCTTAAGTAGGGGGCTTGAGACCCAGTACTTC

CDR3 length: 14
clone size: NA
V gene: TRBV27
J gene: TRBJ2-7
D gene: NA
CDR3 protein: CASSYGRGVHEQYF
CDR3 DNA: TGTGCCAGCAGTTATGGCAGGGGTGTCCACGAGCAGTACTTC

CDR3 length: 13
clone size: few
V gene: TRBV19
J gene: TRBJ2-5
D gene: NA
CDR3 protein: CASSSQSQETQYF
CDR3 DNA: TGTGCCAGTAGTTCGCAGAGCCAAGAGACCCAGTACTTC

CDR3 length: 18
clone size: few
V gene: TRBV7-2
J gene: TRBJ2-5
D gene: NA
CDR3 protein: CASSLLEGAINFQETQYF
CDR3 DNA: TGTGCCAGCAGCTTATTGGAGGGGGCCATAAACTTCCAAGAGACCCAGTACTTC

CDR3 length: 16
clone size: few
V gene: TRBV10-2
J gene: TRBJ2-7
D gene: NA
CDR3 protein: CASSEFVQRSSYEQYF
CDR3 DNA: TGCGCCAGCAGTGAGTTTGTCCAGCGGAGCTCCTACGAGCAGTACTTC

CDR3 length: 16
clone size: many
V gene: TRBV19
J gene: TRBJ2-1
D gene: TRBD2
CDR3 protein: CASSGLAGGLNNEQFF
CDR3 DNA: TGTGCCAGTAGCGGACTAGCGGGGGGCTTGAACAATGAGCAGTTCTTC

CDR3 length: 13
clone size: NA
V gene: TRBV7-3
J gene: TRBJ2-5
D gene: NA
CDR3 protein: CASSSTTDTAQYF
CDR3 DNA: TGTGCCAGCAGCTCGACGACCGATACGGCCCAGTACTTC

CDR3 length: 14
clone size: once
V gene: TRBV5-1
J gene: TRBJ1-2
D gene: TRBD1
CDR3 protein: CASSFQQGNYGYTF
CDR3 DNA: TGCGCCAGCAGCTTTCAACAGGGGAACTATGGCTACACCTTC

CDR3 length: 15
clone size: many
V gene: TRBV5-1
J gene: TRBJ2-2
D gene: NA
CDR3 protein: CASSLAGTNTGELFF
CDR3 DNA: TGTGCCAGCAGCTTGGCTGGGACGAACACCGGGGAGCTGTTTTTT

CDR3 length: 17
clone size: NA
V gene: TRBV12-3/TRBV12-4
J gene: TRBJ1-1
D gene: TRBD1
CDR3 protein: CASSFRDSETQNTEAFF
CDR3 DNA: TGTGCCAGCAGTTTCCGGGACAGCGAAACCCAAAACACTGAAGCTTTCTTT

CDR3 length: 13
clone size: few
V gene: TRBV24-1
J gene: TRBJ2-1
D gene: TRBD2
CDR3 protein: CATRSSGRNEQFF
CDR3 DNA: TGTGCCACCCGGTCTAGCGGGCGCAATGAGCAGTTCTTC

CDR3 length: 12
clone size: NA
V gene: TRBV12-3/TRBV12-4
J gene: TRBJ2-7
D gene: NA
CDR3 protein: CASGQDTYEQYF
CDR3 DNA: TGTGCCAGCGGGCAGGATACCTACGAGCAGTACTTC

CDR3 length: 14
clone size: few
V gene: TRBV7-3
J gene: TRBJ2-3
D gene: TRBD2
CDR3 protein: CASSPGLEADTQYF
CDR3 DNA: TGTGCCAGCAGCCCCGGACTAGAAGCAGATACGCAGTATTTT

CDR3 length: 15
clone size: few
V gene: TRBV7-3
J gene: TRBJ2-2
D gene: NA
CDR3 protein: CASRQGTSNTGELFF
CDR3 DNA: TGTGCCAGCAGACAAGGGACTTCGAACACCGGGGAGCTGTTTTTT

CDR3 length: 17
clone size: few
V gene: TRBV7-2
J gene: TRBJ2-7
D gene: TRBD2
CDR3 protein: CASSLARTSGIPYEQYF
CDR3 DNA: TGTGCCAGCAGCTTAGCGCGGACTAGCGGGATACCCTACGAGCAGTACTTC

CDR3 length: 15
clone size: few
V gene: TRBV12-3/TRBV12-4
J gene: TRBJ1-4
D gene: NA
CDR3 protein: CASSDPTEINEKLFF
CDR3 DNA: TGTGCCAGCAGCGACCCTACAGAGATTAATGAAAAACTGTTTTTT

CDR3 length: 15
clone size: NA
V gene: TRBV4-1
J gene: TRBJ1-1
D gene: NA
CDR3 protein: CASSQDPQVFTEAFF
CDR3 DNA: TGCGCCAGCAGCCAAGATCCCCAGGTGTTCACTGAAGCTTTCTTT

CDR3 length: 12
clone size: NA
V gene: TRBV29-1
J gene: TRBJ1-1
D gene: NA
CDR3 protein: CSGASLNTEAFF
CDR3 DNA: TGCAGCGGAGCCTCTTTGAACACTGAAGCTTTCTTT

CDR3 length: 17
clone size: few
V gene: TRBV20-1
J gene: TRBJ1-5
D gene: TRBD1
CDR3 protein: CSARGGQGTYSNQPQHF
CDR3 DNA: TGCAGTGCTAGAGGGGGACAGGGGACCTATAGCAATCAGCCCCAGCATTTT

CDR3 length: 14
clone size: few
V gene: TRBV20-1
J gene: TRBJ2-7
D gene: NA
CDR3 protein: CSARVVANSYEQYF
CDR3 DNA: TGCAGTGCTAGAGTGGTAGCAAACTCCTACGAGCAGTACTTC

CDR3 length: 17
clone size: few
V gene: TRBV12-3/TRBV12-4
J gene: TRBJ2-1
D gene: TRBD2
CDR3 protein: CASSFRGLAGSNNEQFF
CDR3 DNA: TGTGCCAGCAGTTTTAGGGGGCTAGCGGGGAGCAACAATGAGCAGTTCTTC

CDR3 length: 16
clone size: NA
V gene: TRBV29-1
J gene: TRBJ1-1
D gene: NA
CDR3 protein: CSVGGPVGRENTEAFF
CDR3 DNA: TGCAGCGTTGGAGGACCGGTGGGACGGGAGAACACTGAAGCTTTCTTT

CDR3 length: 13
clone size: few
V gene: TRBV2
J gene: TRBJ2-2
D gene: NA
CDR3 protein: CASSVKNTGELFF
CDR3 DNA: TGTGCCAGCAGTGTAAAGAACACCGGGGAGCTGTTTTTT

CDR3 length: 14
clone size: NA
V gene: TRBV20-1
J gene: TRBJ2-2
D gene: NA
CDR3 protein: CSAVSGPNTGELFF
CDR3 DNA: TGCAGTGCTGTTAGCGGCCCGAACACCGGGGAGCTGTTTTTT

CDR3 length: 14
clone size: few
V gene: TRBV12-3/TRBV12-4
J gene: TRBJ2-1
D gene: TRBD1
CDR3 protein: CASRQGSVANEQFF
CDR3 DNA: TGTGCCAGCCGACAGGGTTCGGTCGCCAATGAGCAGTTCTTC

CDR3 length: 16
clone size: few
V gene: TRBV15
J gene: TRBJ1-2
D gene: TRBD1
CDR3 protein: CATSKNGQGAFGGYTF
CDR3 DNA: TGTGCCACCAGCAAAAATGGACAGGGGGCCTTCGGCGGCTACACCTTC

CDR3 length: 14
clone size: few
V gene: TRBV12-3/TRBV12-4
J gene: TRBJ2-2
D gene: NA
CDR3 protein: CASSLHGRTGELFF
CDR3 DNA: TGTGCCAGCAGTTTACACGGAAGGACCGGGGAGCTGTTTTTT

CDR3 length: 14
clone size: few
V gene: TRBV19
J gene: TRBJ1-2
D gene: NA
CDR3 protein: CASKPGEFNYGYTF
CDR3 DNA: TGTGCCAGTAAACCAGGGGAATTTAACTATGGCTACACCTTC

CDR3 length: 19
clone size: few
V gene: TRBV28
J gene: TRBJ2-7
D gene: NA
CDR3 protein: CASSLSEGRTGPSSYEQYF
CDR3 DNA: TGTGCCAGCAGTTTATCGGAGGGGAGGACGGGGCCGAGCTCCTACGAGCAGTACTTC

CDR3 length: 15
clone size: NA
V gene: TRBV7-2
J gene: TRBJ1-2
D gene: NA
CDR3 protein: CAGSLAFSPNYGYTF
CDR3 DNA: TGTGCCGGCAGCTTAGCATTCAGCCCTAACTATGGCTACACCTTC

CDR3 length: 13
clone size: NA
V gene: TRBV4-1
J gene: TRBJ1-4
D gene: TRBD1
CDR3 protein: CASSPWTGMELFF
CDR3 DNA: TGCGCCAGCAGCCCTTGGACAGGGATGGAACTGTTTTTT